This passage covers 21 T cell receptor beta chains from one sample sequenced in a study of metastatic and nonmetastatic thyroid tumors. With MiXCR, TCRdb called clones anew from the PCR reads. This sample has about 15,000 clones, with roughly 29% found just once. Thyroid surgery took place with no prior treatment in any patient. The sequenced material came from tumor tissue. Receptors originate from a male donor with papillary thyroid cancer or a benign thyroid nodule (not recorded which). Some clones in this sample may be carry-over from other donors' samples.

The rearrangement joins TRBV12-3 or TRBV12-4 to TRBJ2-2, with 8 bases aligning to TRBD2. The ends lost 7 bases at V and 3 bases at J; junction bases unmatched: 1. The CDR3 runs 13 residues. The CDR3 spells CASKAGDTGELFF. As DNA, the CDR3 is TGTGCCAGCAAAGCGGGAGACACCGGGGAGCTGTTTTTT.

This clone occurred many times. The chain links TRBV5-6 to TRBJ2-2, with D unresolved. CDR3 length: 16 amino acids. The germline V gene encodes CDR1 SGHDT and CDR2 YYEEEE. Trimming pared 4 bases from V and 4 bases from J, leaving 17 bases between. CDR3 DNA sequence: TGTGCCAGCAGCCTAGACCTCCCCTGGGGCACCGGGGAGCTGTTTTTT. It codes for CASSLDLPWGTGELFF.

This clone is medium-sized in the sample. The chain couples TRBV28 to TRBJ2-7, with 7 bases matching TRBD1. With 6 bases clipped from V and 2 bases from J, the junction kept 10 bases outside the gene matches. CDR1 MDHEN and CDR2 SYDVKM come from the germline V gene. The CDR3 totals 15 residues. For the CDR3, the DNA is TGTGCCAGCAGATTGTACACAGGGGCCCCCTACGAGCAGTACTTC. Its protein product is CASRLYTGAPYEQYF. Supplemented by reference TRBV28 and TRBJ2-7, the full variable domain reads DVKVTQSSRYLVKRTGEKVFLECVQDMDHENMFWYRQDPGLGLRLIYFSYDVKMKEKGDIPEGYSVSREKKERFSLILESASTNQTSMYLCASRLYTGAPYEQYFGPGTRLTVT.

Comment on this clone: Other DNA sequences in the sample encode the same CDR3. The chain combines TRBV2 with TRBJ2-7; D is tentatively TRBD1 or TRBD2 (5 bases each). CDR1 and CDR2 (germline): SNHLY, FYNNEI. Trimming took off 9 bases at V and 2 bases at J, with 17 bases between the two ends. CDR3 length: 14 amino acids. The CDR3 loop is CARRFRGVPYEQYF. Written as DNA, the CDR3 is TGTGCCAGACGTTTTCGAGGGGTTCCCTACGAGCAGTACTTC.

This clone rates as medium-sized. The sample contains more than one DNA sequence encoding this CDR3. V gene TRBV5-1 combines with J gene TRBJ1-3, with a weak D call TRBD1 (6 bases). Per the germline V gene, CDR1 is SGHRS and CDR2 is YFSETQ. V was cut by 4 bases and J by 4 bases, with 9 bases left in between. The CDR3 is made up of 13 amino acids. This CDR3 is CASSPQGGNTIYF. For the CDR3, the DNA is TGCGCCAGCAGCCCGCAGGGGGGAAACACCATATATTTT. Supplemented by reference TRBV5-1 and TRBJ1-3, the full variable domain reads KAGVTQTPRYLIKTRGQQVTLSCSPISGHRSVSWYQQTPGQGLQFLFEYFSETQRNKGNFPGRFSGRQFSNSRSEMNVSTLELGDSALYLCASSPQGGNTIYFGEGSWLTVV.

This clone was counted between two and nine times. This same CDR3 is encoded by further DNA sequences in the sample. The rearrangement joins TRBV6-1 to TRBJ1-6, with 7 bases identical to TRBD1. Per the germline V gene, CDR1 is MNHNS and CDR2 is SASEGT. J was trimmed by 8 bases and V by 6 bases; bases with no gene match: 4. This CDR3 has 13 amino acids. CDR3 loop: CASSWDRHSPLHF. The CDR3 DNA follows: TGTGCCAGCAGCTGGGACAGACATTCACCCCTCCACTTT.

This chain uses TRBV6-1 with TRBJ2-3; D might be TRBD1 (5 bases). The germline V gene encodes CDR1 MNHNS and CDR2 SASEGT. There are 16 residues in the CDR3. With 6 bases removed from V and 4 bases from J, the gap between germline ends came to 20 bases. The CDR3: CASRPPGGHPADTQYF. For the CDR3, the DNA is TGTGCCAGCAGGCCCCCAGGTGGACATCCCGCAGATACGCAGTATTTT.

J is TRBJ2-1 and V is TRBV18, with D hard to call. The CDR3 extends over 11 amino acids. Trimming took off 2 bases at V and 7 bases at J, with 3 bases between the two ends. Per the germline V gene, CDR1 is KGHSH and CDR2 is LQKENI. CDR3 residues: CASSPGNEQFF. The DNA for the CDR3 is TGTGCCAGCTCACCAGGGAATGAGCAGTTCTTC.

There are many counts of this clone. A much larger clone is a single base away; this may be a read error. The rearrangement links TRBV7-2 to TRBJ2-7; D is ambiguous. V lost 3 bases to trimming and J lost 2 bases, with 8 bases between them. Germline V gene data show CDR1 as SGHTA and CDR2 as FQGNSA. CDR3 length: 13 amino acids. CDR3 sequence (DNA): TGTACCAGCAGCTTCCGGGTAACCTACGAGCAGTACTTC. Its translation is CTSSFRVTYEQYF.

The chain is built from TRBV28 and TRBJ1-6; 7 nucleotides agree with TRBD1. With V trimmed by 6 bases and J by 8 bases, 10 bases remained unmatched. Germline values: CDR1 MDHEN, CDR2 SYDVKM. This CDR3 has 15 amino acids. Here the CDR3 DNA reads TGTGCCAGCAGGAACCAGGGGGGGGTTCATTCACCCCTCCACTTT. Translated: CASRNQGGVHSPLHF.

This clone qualifies as medium-sized. This chain uses TRBV18 with TRBJ2-7; TRBD2 agrees at 8 bases. Germline trimming cut 6 bases from V and 3 bases from J; bases unmatched to any gene: 13. The CDR3 runs to 16 residues. The germline V gene has CDR1 KGHSH and CDR2 LQKENI. CDR3 coding DNA: TGTGCCAGCTCTCCAGGGGCTGGGAGCGGGGGCTACGAGCAGTACTTC. Amino acids: CASSPGAGSGGYEQYF.

This chain connects TRBV7-9 to TRBJ2-6; D not resolved. The V gene lost 2 bases and the J gene lost 3 bases, with 5 bases spanning the gap. Looked up from germline, CDR1 is SEHNR and CDR2 is FQNEAQ (reference sequence). The CDR3 runs to 14 residues. The CDR3 DNA is TGTGCCAGCAGCTTACTGGATGGGGCCAACGTCCTGACTTTC. Translation gives CASSLLDGANVLTF.

This clone was counted many times. The rearrangement joins TRBV9 to TRBJ2-6; 13 positions agree with TRBD2. The V gene end was trimmed by 4 bases and the J gene end by 2 bases; junction bases not matched to a gene: 6. CDR1 is SGDLS, CDR2 YYNGEE, per germline. The CDR3 is 18 residues long. The CDR3 reads CASSPRLAGGTGANVLTF. The CDR3 coding sequence is TGTGCCAGCAGCCCAAGACTAGCGGGAGGCACTGGGGCCAACGTCCTGACTTTC.

This clone was seen at least ten times. V gene TRBV24-1 combines with J gene TRBJ2-5; the match to TRBD2 covers 11 bases. CDR3 length: 14 residues. CDR1 KGHDR and CDR2 SFDVKD come from the germline V gene. V dropped 4 bases and J dropped 7; count of bases not matched to a gene: 4. In nucleotides, the CDR3 is TGTGCCACCAGTGAGTCCGGGACTAGCGGGACCCAGTACTTC. Translation: CATSESGTSGTQYF.

The rearrangement uses TRBV18 and TRBJ2-5, with 10 bases that match TRBD1. The CDR3 covers 15 residues. V shed 6 bases and J 5 bases; nucleotides not matched to a gene: 9. Per germline, CDR1 KGHSH and CDR2 LQKENI. CDR3 bases: TGTGCCAGCTCCCCCGGGACAGGGGACGGGGAGACCCAGTACTTC. It specifies CASSPGTGDGETQYF.

This clone showed up just a few times. This rearrangement joins TRBV4-2 to TRBJ1-6; D is undetermined. Germline CDR1 LGHNA, CDR2 YNFKEQ. V was pared by 1 base and J by 5 bases, with 3 bases between. The CDR3 is made up of 13 amino acids. The CDR3 coding sequence is TGTGCCAGCAGCCAAGCAGATAATTCACCCCTCCACTTT. As protein: CASSQADNSPLHF.

By share, this clone ranks as medium-sized. The chain uses TRBV15 and TRBJ2-7, with 10 bases aligning to TRBD2. The CDR3 contains 14 residues. The trim removed 4 bases at V and 7 bases at J, leaving 7 bases unmatched. CDR1 and CDR2 (germline): LNHNV, YYDKDF (reference sequence). The DNA of the CDR3 is TGTGCCACCAGCACTTTAGCGGGAGGTGGGGAGCAGTACTTC. It encodes CATSTLAGGGEQYF.

The V call is TRBV28, the J call TRBJ2-7, with 13 bases that match TRBD2. From germline, CDR1 is MDHEN and CDR2 SYDVKM. The CDR3 has 21 amino acids. V was pared by 3 bases and J by 1 base, with 18 bases of the junction left unmatched. The CDR3 loop is CASSFIGQGLAGRRGSYEQYF. As DNA, the CDR3 is TGTGCCAGCAGTTTCATAGGCCAGGGACTAGCGGGACGTCGAGGGTCCTACGAGCAGTACTTC.

Within the sample, this clone is medium-sized. The chain uses TRBV3-1 and TRBJ2-3, with D possibly matching TRBD1 (6 bases). The CDR3 extends over 10 amino acids. CDR1 is LGHDT, CDR2 YNNKEL, per germline (reference sequence). V was clipped by 11 bases and J by 4 bases, with 7 bases between them. The CDR3: CAAGADTQYF. As DNA, the CDR3 is TGTGCCGCAGGGGCAGATACGCAGTATTTT.

This rearrangement joins TRBV28 to TRBJ1-1; no firm D call. The CDR3 has 18 residues. Germline CDR1 and CDR2: MDHEN and SYDVKM. The V end was cut by 6 bases, the J end by 0 bases, with 23 bases between. The CDR3 sequence is CASRPPERQRRMNTEAFF. The CDR3 region has the DNA TGTGCCAGCAGACCCCCGGAGAGACAACGACGAATGAACACTGAAGCTTTCTTT.

As regards this clone: The junction departs from germline at one end; a sequencing error may be responsible. The chain recombines TRBV3-1 with TRBJ2-7; D not certain. This CDR3 comprises 13 residues. Per the germline V gene, CDR1 is LGHDT and CDR2 is YNNKEL (reference sequence). CDR3 nucleotide sequence: TGTGCCAGCGGCCAAGGTCTGGTGGGCGAGCAGTACTTC. It encodes CASGQGLVGEQYF.